One sample yielded the 24 T cell receptor beta chains listed below, sequenced in a study of T cell responses to AZD1222 COVID-19 vaccine. Libraries were prepared by immunoSEQ multiplex PCR; TCRdb keeps only in-frame clonotypes and omits some of them. Of 95,000 to 110,000 clones in the sample, about 90% are singletons; the top ten hold 6.2%. The source was peripheral blood, collected 28 days after the second AZD1222 dose. These receptors were taken from an adult who received the AZD1222 COVID-19 vaccine.

This chain joins TRBV7-2 and TRBJ1-4; perhaps TRBD1 as D (5 bases). The V gene's germline CDR1 is SGHTA and CDR2 FQGNSA. The CDR3 length is 14 residues. Trimming shortened V by 3 bases and J by 8 bases, and 13 bases separated the two germline ends. Here the CDR3 reads CASSLGQGREKLFF. The CDR3 DNA follows: TGTGCCAGCAGCTTGGGGCAGGGTCGGGAAAAACTGTTTTTT.

The CDR3: CASSLGQVPFF. The DNA for the CDR3 is TGTGCCAGCAGTTTGGGACAGGTTCCGTTCTTC. The chain links TRBV7-9 to TRBJ2-1; 8 bases map to TRBD1. V dropped 6 bases and J dropped 15; count of bases not matched to a gene: 7. The germline V gene has CDR1 SEHNR and CDR2 FQNEAQ (reference sequence). CDR3 length: 11 residues.

This clone was recorded once. The V and J genes are TRBV6-5 and TRBJ1-1; D remains ambiguous. CDR1 and CDR2 from the germline V gene are MNHEY and SVGAGI. V lost 5 bases, J lost 0 bases, and 7 bases lay in between. CDR3 length equals 13 residues. The CDR3, as DNA: TGTGCCAGCAGTCAGGAGATGAACACTGAAGCTTTCTTT. This encodes CASSQEMNTEAFF.

The chain couples TRBV5-1 to TRBJ2-3; 8 nucleotides line up with TRBD1. V lost 0 bases to trimming and J lost 3 bases; unmatched junction nucleotides: 3. Per germline, CDR1 SGHRS and CDR2 YFSETQ. The CDR3 contains 15 residues. This chain's CDR3 is CASSLAGQVTDTQYF. The CDR3 DNA follows: TGCGCCAGCAGCTTGGCGGGACAGGTGACAGATACGCAGTATTTT.

The chain carries TRBV5-1 and TRBJ2-5; possible D gene TRBD1, 6 bases. Trimming took 4 bases from V and 3 from J, leaving 16 bases between them. Germline assignment: CDR1 SGHRS and CDR2 YFSETQ. This CDR3 has 15 residues. CDR3 loop: CASSPNHPGEETQYF. CDR3 in DNA: TGCGCCAGCAGCCCGAACCATCCAGGGGAAGAGACCCAGTACTTC.

The chain recombines TRBV13 with TRBJ2-3; perhaps TRBD2 as D (7 bases). The CDR3 length is 17 residues. Germline V gives CDR1 PRHDT, CDR2 FYEKMQ (reference sequence). Trimming cost V 5 bases and J 2 bases, with 20 bases left between them. The CDR3 reads CASSPPVGAGATDTQYF. As DNA, the CDR3 is TGTGCCAGCAGCCCCCCCGTTGGGGCGGGGGCCACAGATACGCAGTATTTT. The full variable domain, rest sourced from reference TRBV13 and TRBJ2-3, is AAGVIQSPRHLIKEKRETATLKCYPIPRHDTVYWYQQGPGQDPQFLISFYEKMQSDKGSIPDRFSAQQFSDYHSELNMSSLELGDSALYFCASSPPVGAGATDTQYFGPGTRLTVL.

This clone has a single count. The chain carries TRBV5-5 and TRBJ1-4; a weak D match, TRBD1 (5 bases). CDR1 is SGHKS and CDR2 is YYEKEE in the germline V gene (reference sequence). V was trimmed by 0 bases and J by 4 bases, leaving 10 bases between them. The CDR3 consists of 15 residues. This CDR3 is CASSLDGHYNEKLFF. For the CDR3, the DNA is TGTGCCAGCAGCTTGGACGGACACTATAATGAAAAACTGTTTTTT.

The chain is built from TRBV11-2 and TRBJ1-3; possible D gene TRBD1, 5 bases. The CDR3 loop spans 14 amino acids. Deletions cut 8 bases from V and 0 bases from J, with 11 bases between. The V gene's germline CDR1 is SGHAT and CDR2 FQNNGV. The CDR3 loop reads CASLGGNSGNTIYF. CDR3 bases: TGTGCCAGCCTGGGGGGAAACTCTGGAAACACCATATATTTT.

This clone was detected only once. DNA of the CDR3: TGCGCCAGCAGCCTCGGTACAAGTGGCTACACCTTC. As protein: CASSLGTSGYTF. The chain has TRBV5-1 and TRBJ1-2; unclear D gene. The CDR3 contains 12 residues. Trimming left V 4 bases short and J 7 bases short, with 11 bases between. In germline, CDR1 is SGHRS, CDR2 YFSETQ.

CDR3 region: CASSGNTGELFF. The CDR3 region has the DNA TGTGCCAGCAGCGGGAACACCGGGGAGCTGTTTTTT. The chain joins TRBV13 to TRBJ2-2; D call uncertain. V was clipped by 5 bases and J by 1 base, with 2 bases between them. The CDR3 totals 12 residues. The germline V gene encodes CDR1 PRHDT and CDR2 FYEKMQ (reference sequence).

This clone was observed once. This chain links TRBV25-1 with TRBJ1-2, with a weak D call TRBD1 (5 bases). Per the germline V gene, CDR1 is MGHDK and CDR2 is SYGVNS. The CDR3 has 14 residues. V was shortened by 4 bases and J by 5 bases, with 14 bases between the two germline ends. CDR3 region: CASSASDQGYGYTF. CDR3 DNA: TGTGCCAGCAGTGCTTCGGACCAGGGTTATGGCTACACCTTC.

V usage is TRBV23-1 and J usage is TRBJ1-5; possibly TRBD1 for D (6 bases). TRBV23-1 is placed among ORFs of uncertain function. This CDR3 has 17 amino acids. V lost 2 bases, J lost 6 bases, and 20 bases lay in between. CDR3 region: CASSQRALNRECQPQHF. CDR3 sequence (DNA): TGCGCCAGCAGTCAAAGGGCTCTTAACAGGGAGTGTCAGCCCCAGCATTTT.

This chain uses TRBV4-2 with TRBJ1-1, with D unresolved. V shed 0 bases and J shed 1 base, with 3 bases lying between them. Germline V CDR1 and CDR2: LGHNA, YNFKEQ. This CDR3 spans 13 amino acids. In DNA, the CDR3 is TGTGCCAGCAGCCAAGAAGAGAACACTGAAGCTTTCTTT. Translated: CASSQEENTEAFF.

The sample holds one count of this clone. The chain combines TRBV4-2 with TRBJ1-1, with 7 bases identical to TRBD1. Trimming at V came to 0 bases and at J to 0 bases, leaving 1 base not matched to a gene. The CDR3 covers 15 residues. Germline CDR1 LGHNA, CDR2 YNFKEQ. The CDR3 nucleotides are TGTGCCAGCAGCCAAGAGGGACAGATGAACACTGAAGCTTTCTTT. It is translated as CASSQEGQMNTEAFF.

This rearrangement joins TRBV5-1 to TRBJ1-3; D gene unclear. Trimming took 4 bases from V and 2 from J, leaving 16 bases between them. Germline V gene data show CDR1 as SGHRS and CDR2 as YFSETQ. The CDR3 consists of 16 residues. The CDR3 DNA sequence: TGCGCCAGCAGCGCCGGACTAGGAGGGACTGGAAACACCATATATTTT. This codes for CASSAGLGGTGNTIYF.

The rearrangement uses TRBV18 and TRBJ1-4; the D gene is possibly TRBD1 (6 bases). CDR1 KGHSH and CDR2 LQKENI come from the germline V gene. This CDR3 has 14 amino acids. Trimming left V 0 bases short and J 6 bases short, with 8 bases between. The CDR3 protein is CASSPPQGYEKLFF. CDR3 bases: TGTGCCAGCTCACCACCCCAGGGGTATGAAAAACTGTTTTTT.

This chain connects TRBV5-1 to TRBJ1-6; no reliable D call. The CDR3 totals 14 residues. V gave up 4 bases and J gave up 3 bases, with 8 bases separating them. Germline CDR1 is SGHRS and CDR2 is YFSETQ. The CDR3 DNA follows: TGCGCCAGCAGCACGGACGACTATAATTCACCCCTCCACTTT. Translating gives CASSTDDYNSPLHF.

This chain joins TRBV6-5 and TRBJ1-6; D is uncertain. CDR3 length: 14 amino acids. The V gene's germline CDR1 is MNHEY and CDR2 SVGAGI. The germline V and J ends were trimmed by 8 bases and 3 bases, with 11 bases remaining between them. In DNA, the CDR3 is TGTGCCAGCCGTAGACCGGACTATAATTCACCCCTCCACTTT. Encoded protein: CASRRPDYNSPLHF.

The chain recombines TRBV20-1 with TRBJ1-1; D is ambiguous. The CDR3 has 10 amino acids. CDR1 is DFQATT, CDR2 SNEGSKA, per germline (reference sequence). The ends were cut back, 4 bases at V and 3 bases at J, with 3 bases in the middle. The CDR3 coding sequence is TGCAGTGCTAAGGACACTGAAGCTTTCTTT. It codes for CSAKDTEAFF.

This clone was counted a single time. The chain employs TRBV5-4 and TRBJ2-1; 9 bases align to TRBD2. Unmatched junction bases numbered 1, after V lost 4 bases and J lost 2 bases. This CDR3 region has 14 residues. Germline V gene data show CDR1 as SGHNT and CDR2 as YYREEE (reference sequence). The CDR3 is CASSLAGTYNEQFF. CDR3 sequence (DNA): TGTGCCAGCAGCCTAGCGGGGACCTACAATGAGCAGTTCTTC.

The genes are TRBV2 and TRBJ1-5; tentatively, D is TRBD1 (5 bases). Germline V gives CDR1 SNHLY, CDR2 FYNNEI. The V gene lost 3 bases and the J gene lost 6 bases, with 12 bases spanning the gap. The length of the CDR3 is 14 residues. The CDR3 sequence is CASSEGGAGQPQHF. CDR3 nucleotides: TGTGCCAGCAGTGAGGGAGGGGCGGGTCAGCCCCAGCATTTT.

For the CDR3, the DNA is TGTGCCAGCAGTGAAGCTCGGGACACCCACACCGGGGAGCTGTTTTTT. Translation: CASSEARDTHTGELFF. The chain recombines TRBV6-1 with TRBJ2-2; TRBD1 might be the D (6 bases). V was pared by 0 bases and J by 3 bases, with 11 bases between. The CDR3 is 16 residues long. Germline lookup yields CDR1 MNHNS and CDR2 SASEGT.

V usage is TRBV11-2 and J usage is TRBJ1-5; the match to TRBD1 covers 7 bases. V lost 4 bases and J lost 5; bases outside the gene matches: 8. The CDR3 consists of 15 residues. Per the germline V gene, CDR1 is SGHAT and CDR2 is FQNNGV. CDR3 nucleotide sequence: TGTGCCAGCAGCTCCGTGACAGGGAAGGATCAGCCCCAGCATTTT. Protein: CASSSVTGKDQPQHF.

The V gene is TRBV11-2, the J gene TRBJ1-5, with D hard to call. This CDR3 comprises 13 residues. Trimming removed 0 bases at V and 7 bases at J, with 7 bases between. CDR1 is SGHAT, CDR2 FQNNGV, per germline. This CDR3 reads CASSLDPQQPQHF. The CDR3 region has the DNA TGTGCCAGCAGCTTAGATCCCCAACAGCCCCAGCATTTT.